This TCR beta chain was identified in a study of cytomegalovirus exposure and HLA in healthy donors. Comment on this clone: Its antigen is currently unknown.

Repertoires were generated with immunoSEQ multiplex PCR, while TCRdb's copy carries only in-frame clones and drops some. This repertoire shows 120,000 or so clones, 89% found once; its top ten account for 2%. Study findings and constraints: The study designated over 150 TCR beta chains cytomegalovirus-associated. A later analysis found first-cohort TCR clusters tended to co-occur in the 120 or so validation repertoires.

The CDR3 length is 15 residues. CDR1 is MGHRA, CDR2 YSYEKL, per germline. Between the trimmed V and J ends, which lost 2 bases and 2 bases, there was a span of 13 bases. The specimen sequenced was PBMCs. The source of this sequence is a young woman in good health and CMV-seronegative. The chain employs TRBV4-1 and TRBJ2-7, with TRBD2 as a possible D gene (7 bases). The CDR3 region is CASSQSPGGPYEQYF. In DNA form, the CDR3 reads TGCGCCAGCAGCCAAAGTCCGGGGGGCCCCTACGAGCAGTACTTC.